This note documents a single TCR beta chain sequence. The antigen is not known. This entry is derived from a study of T cell responses to AZD1222 COVID-19 vaccine. Study-level background: Pooling was applied to second doses at about 4 or about 12 weeks.

V was pared by 5 bases and J by 4 bases, with 12 bases of the junction left unmatched. Germline V CDR1 and CDR2: MDHEN, SYDVKM. The CDR3 consists of 16 residues. Notes on the study in general: Vaccination with two AZD1222 doses was followed by a rise in Spike-specific TCR breadth and depth. No day 14 peak samples; only post-peak repertoires were characterized. Baseline seropositivity characterized only a handful of AZD1222 recipients.

Data came from immunoSEQ multiplex PCR; TCRdb stores just in-frame clones and leaves some out. The data show around 89,000 clones, with about nine tenths seen just once and roughly 10% held by the top ten. Sequencing was performed on peripheral blood, taken on day 0 of AZD1222 vaccination. This chain connects TRBV28 to TRBJ2-7; 9 bases are shared with TRBD1. The origin of this receptor is an adult in good health. The CDR3 protein is CASSAGTGGSFYEQYF. CDR3 nucleotides: TGTGCCAGCAGTGCAGGAACAGGGGGCTCTTTTTACGAGCAGTACTTC.